The 32 T cell receptor beta chains below come from one sample, sequenced in a study of T cell changes during pregnancy in multiple sclerosis. Here immunoSEQ multiplex PCR was the method, and the copy in TCRdb shows in-frame clones only, minus some. Among 58,000 or so clones, over 80% were seen once, and the ten largest hold approximately 2.2%. This sample comprised peripheral blood, obtained in the first trimester of pregnancy. Receptors were obtained from a female donor with multiple sclerosis, enrolled in a pregnancy study.

The chain has TRBV2 and TRBJ2-7; D possibly corresponds to TRBD2 (7 bases). Germline values: CDR1 SNHLY, CDR2 FYNNEI. The CDR3 is made up of 14 amino acids. V lost 6 bases and J lost 3, with 15 bases in between. The CDR3 loop reads CASRPGASGYEQYF. The CDR3 nucleotides are TGTGCCAGCAGGCCGGGGGCTAGCGGCTACGAGCAGTACTTC.

V is TRBV7-3 and J is TRBJ1-4; the D is unclear. This CDR3 spans 15 amino acids. Looked up from germline, CDR1 is SGHTA and CDR2 is FQGTGA. Trimming cost V 5 bases and J 5 bases, with 15 bases left between them. CDR3 in amino acids: CASSPRQDPNEKLFF. Written as DNA, the CDR3 is TGTGCCAGCAGCCCCAGACAAGATCCAAATGAAAAACTGTTTTTT.

The CDR3 DNA follows: TGTGCCAGCAGCAAAGTTCCTAGCGGTTACAATGAGCAGTTCTTC. This translates into CASSKVPSGYNEQFF. This chain joins TRBV21-1 and TRBJ2-1; TRBD2 is the table's D call, not checked against the DNA. TRBV21-1 is assigned pseudogene status. The CDR3 sequence is 15 residues long.

The chain employs TRBV28 and TRBJ2-7; TRBD2 matches at 7 bases. Germline V gene data show CDR1 as MDHEN and CDR2 as SYDVKM. The CDR3 totals 12 residues. Trimming cost V 7 bases and J 6 bases; bases outside gene matches: 6. This CDR3 reads CASTAGVGEQYF. The CDR3 bases are TGTGCCAGCACGGCGGGAGTGGGCGAGCAGTACTTC.

The rearrangement joins TRBV28 to TRBJ2-2, with a possible D match to TRBD1 (5 bases). This CDR3 region has 18 residues. Per germline, CDR1 MDHEN and CDR2 SYDVKM. Trimming shortened V by 6 bases and J by 5 bases, and 25 bases separated the two germline ends. The CDR3 sequence: CASSSSAVGLGDTGELFF. The DNA of the CDR3 is TGTGCCAGCAGCAGCTCCGCGGTAGGCCTAGGGGATACCGGGGAGCTGTTTTTT. Filled out from reference TRBV28 and TRBJ2-2, the complete variable domain reads DVKVTQSSRYLVKRTGEKVFLECVQDMDHENMFWYRQDPGLGLRLIYFSYDVKMKEKGDIPEGYSVSREKKERFSLILESASTNQTSMYLCASSSSAVGLGDTGELFFGEGSRLTVL.

This rearrangement joins TRBV18 to TRBJ1-5; possibly TRBD1 for D (5 bases). V lost 5 bases and J lost 3, with 11 bases in between. Germline V gives CDR1 KGHSH, CDR2 LQKENI. The CDR3 runs 14 residues. The CDR3 region is CASSIDRNNQPQHF. In DNA, the CDR3 is TGTGCCAGCTCAATCGACAGAAACAATCAGCCCCAGCATTTT.

The genes are TRBV11-2 and TRBJ2-7; TRBD1 matches at 7 bases. The V gene end was trimmed by 2 bases and the J gene end by 0 bases; junction bases not matched to a gene: 7. There are 16 residues in the CDR3. From germline, CDR1 is SGHAT and CDR2 FQNNGV. CDR3 residues: CASSLYRGQSSYEQYF. In DNA form, the CDR3 reads TGTGCCAGCAGCTTATATCGGGGACAGAGCTCCTACGAGCAGTACTTC.

V gene TRBV4-3 combines with J gene TRBJ2-7, with 11 positions matching TRBD2. CDR3 length: 15 residues. V was clipped by 5 bases and J by 4 bases; unmatched bases: 7. CDR1 is LGHNA, CDR2 YSLEER, per germline. The CDR3 is CASSSRLAGMYEQYF. The CDR3 nucleotides read TGCGCCAGCAGCTCCCGACTAGCGGGGATGTACGAGCAGTACTTC.

This clone was observed a handful of times. CDR3 sequence reads: CAVRTGITEAFF. The CDR3 nucleotides are TGTGCCGTTAGGACAGGGATCACTGAAGCTTTCTTT. The chain employs TRBV19 and TRBJ1-1; TRBD1 matches at 8 bases. The CDR3 is 12 amino acids. V dropped 11 bases and J dropped 4; count of bases not matched to a gene: 6. Germline V lookup: CDR1 LNHDA, CDR2 SQIVND (reference sequence).

The rearrangement links TRBV6-5 to TRBJ2-3, with a tentative D call TRBD2 (5 bases). The germline V and J ends were trimmed by 5 bases and 2 bases, with 14 bases remaining between them. CDR1 and CDR2 (germline): MNHEY, SVGAGI. This CDR3 contains 15 residues. CDR3 DNA sequence: TGTGCCAGCAGTCGAGGGTTTACTATCACAGATACGCAGTATTTT. This sequence encodes CASSRGFTITDTQYF.

The chain has TRBV4-3 and TRBJ2-1, with TRBD2 matching 8 bases. CDR3 size: 15 residues. The germline gives CDR1 LGHNA, CDR2 YSLEER. V was pared by 5 bases and J by 5 bases, with 8 bases of the junction left unmatched. The DNA for the CDR3 is TGCGCCAGCAGCTTTGGACTAGCCGCTAACAATGAGCAGTTCTTC. Translated, it gives CASSFGLAANNEQFF.

The chain employs TRBV4-3 and TRBJ1-1; D may be TRBD1 (5 bases). The CDR3 contains 13 residues. V lost 2 bases to trimming and J lost 5 bases, with 9 bases between them. Germline CDR1 and CDR2: LGHNA and YSLEER. CDR3 sequence (DNA): TGCGCCAGCAGCCAAACGGACAAAACTGAAGCTTTCTTT. It codes for CASSQTDKTEAFF.

The chain joins TRBV7-6 to TRBJ2-2; maybe TRBD2 (6 bases). The CDR3 is 18 amino acids. Trimming left V 5 bases short and J 1 base short, with 20 bases between. Germline CDR1 SGHVS, CDR2 FNYEAQ. The CDR3 coding sequence is TGTGCCAGCAGCCAGGAGTTCGCGGGGCAGGTGAACACCGGGGAGCTGTTTTTT. Translation: CASSQEFAGQVNTGELFF.

The gene calls are TRBV18 and TRBJ2-7, with D tentatively TRBD2 (6 bases). Germline assignment: CDR1 KGHSH and CDR2 LQKENI. V gave up 3 bases and J gave up 7 bases, with 19 bases separating them. The CDR3 length is 15 residues. The CDR3 loop is CASSPGGTQSWEQYF. DNA for the CDR3: TGTGCCAGCTCACCCGGCGGGACCCAGTCTTGGGAGCAGTACTTC.

This chain joins TRBV6-6 and TRBJ2-7; 8 positions agree with TRBD1. Germline V gene lookup returns CDR1 MNHNY and CDR2 SVGAGI (reference sequence). The CDR3 runs to 14 residues. The V and J ends lost 8 bases and 2 bases, in that order; junction bases with no gene match: 8. The CDR3 spells CASSEGQATYEQYF. The CDR3 DNA follows: TGTGCCAGCTCCGAGGGACAGGCCACCTACGAGCAGTACTTC.

The rearrangement links TRBV7-9 to TRBJ2-5, with 15 bases aligning to TRBD2. Germline CDR1 is SEHNR and CDR2 is FQNEAQ (reference sequence). The junction had 7 bases not matched to a gene; V was cut back by 1 base and J by 4 bases. This CDR3 has 18 residues. In DNA, the CDR3 is TGTGCCAGCAGCTTAGATGGACTAGCGGGAGGGCCGGGAGAGACCCAGTACTTC. Translating it yields CASSLDGLAGGPGETQYF.

The chain has TRBV7-2 and TRBJ2-5, with D perhaps TRBD1 (6 bases). The CDR3 consists of 15 residues. Per the germline V gene, CDR1 is SGHTA and CDR2 is FQGNSA. The V end was cut by 2 bases, the J end by 5 bases, with 15 bases between. Written as DNA, the CDR3 is TGTGCCAGCAGCTTAAAAGGGGGAGTGGAGGAGACCCAGTACTTC. It yields the protein CASSLKGGVEETQYF. The variable domain in full, completed from reference TRBV7-2 and TRBJ2-5, reads GAGVSQSPSNKVTEKGKDVELRCDPISGHTALYWYRQSLGQGLEFLIYFQGNSAPDKSGLPSDRFSAERTGGSVSTLTIQRTQQEDSAVYLCASSLKGGVEETQYFGPGTRLLVL.

The V gene is TRBV11-2, the J gene TRBJ2-6; D unclear. Germline values: CDR1 SGHAT, CDR2 FQNNGV. This CDR3 contains 13 residues. Trimming shortened V by 1 base and J by 4 bases, and 2 bases separated the two germline ends. The chain's CDR3 is CASSLAGANVLTF. DNA for the CDR3: TGTGCCAGCAGCTTAGCAGGGGCCAACGTCCTGACTTTC.

This chain links TRBV7-2 with TRBJ2-7; 9 bases align to TRBD2. This CDR3 has 16 residues. V was pared by 5 bases and J by 1 base, with 9 bases of the junction left unmatched. CDR1 is SGHTA and CDR2 is FQGNSA in the germline V gene. In DNA, the CDR3 is TGTGCCAGCAGCGGGGGGAATCTAGCGGGATCCTACGAGCAGTACTTC. It is translated as CASSGGNLAGSYEQYF.

The V and J genes are TRBV19 and TRBJ2-1; 7 nucleotides line up with TRBD2. Germline V lookup: CDR1 LNHDA, CDR2 SQIVND (reference sequence). The CDR3 sequence is 17 residues long. V lost 6 bases, J lost 0 bases, and 11 bases stayed unmatched. The CDR3: CASRRPSGPSSYNEQFF. As DNA, the CDR3 is TGTGCCAGTAGAAGGCCTAGCGGACCAAGCTCCTACAATGAGCAGTTCTTC.

V usage is TRBV10-3 and J usage is TRBJ2-1, with 7 positions matching TRBD1. Germline V lookup: CDR1 ENHRY, CDR2 SYGVKD. The CDR3 has 13 residues. Trimming removed 6 bases from V and 7 bases from J; junction bases left unmatched: 6. The CDR3 loop is CAIRGTAGNEQFF. For the CDR3, the DNA is TGTGCCATCAGAGGGACAGCTGGGAATGAGCAGTTCTTC.

V and J are TRBV7-2 and TRBJ2-2; 11 bases map to TRBD1. The CDR3 loop spans 15 amino acids. Germline V lookup: CDR1 SGHTA, CDR2 FQGNSA. The V and J ends lost 5 bases and 8 bases, in that order; junction bases with no gene match: 7. The CDR3 DNA reads TGTGCCAGCAGCCTTGGACAGGGGGCGCCAGGGGAGCTGTTTTTT. It translates to CASSLGQGAPGELFF.

V gene TRBV5-1 combines with J gene TRBJ2-2; D is unresolved. V shed 5 bases and J shed 0 bases, with 11 bases lying between them. CDR1 SGHRS and CDR2 YFSETQ come from the germline V gene. The CDR3 is 15 amino acids. CDR3 protein: CASRSTLANTGELFF. The CDR3 nucleotides are TGCGCCAGCAGGAGCACCCTTGCGAACACCGGGGAGCTGTTTTTT. Filled out from reference TRBV5-1 and TRBJ2-2, the complete variable domain reads KAGVTQTPRYLIKTRGQQVTLSCSPISGHRSVSWYQQTPGQGLQFLFEYFSETQRNKGNFPGRFSGRQFSNSRSEMNVSTLELGDSALYLCASRSTLANTGELFFGEGSRLTVL.

The CDR3 spells CASSPGTDTQYF. DNA of the CDR3: TGTGCCAGCAGTCCAGGCACAGATACGCAGTATTTT. J is TRBJ2-3 and V is TRBV27; D gene uncertain. This CDR3 spans 12 amino acids. Looked up from germline, CDR1 is MNHEY and CDR2 is SMNVEV (reference sequence). Trimming took 5 bases from V and 1 from J, leaving 4 bases between them.

This clone was observed once. The CDR3 DNA reads TGTGCCAGTCCCGGGGGCAATGAGCAGTTCTTC. As protein: CASPGGNEQFF. The chain combines TRBV7-9 with TRBJ2-1, with TRBD2 as a possible D gene (6 bases). The CDR3 is 11 residues long. V was cut by 9 bases and J by 6 bases, with 9 bases left in between. Germline values: CDR1 SEHNR, CDR2 FQNEAQ (reference sequence).

The chain recombines TRBV18 with TRBJ2-3, with D possibly being TRBD1 (6 bases). This CDR3 has 15 amino acids. Germline lookup yields CDR1 KGHSH and CDR2 LQKENI. The V gene lost 3 bases and the J gene lost 1 base, with 11 bases spanning the gap. The CDR3 DNA reads TGTGCCAGCTCACCTCCTAGGACAGGCACAGATACGCAGTATTTT. Amino acid sequence: CASSPPRTGTDTQYF.

The V gene is TRBV2, the J gene TRBJ2-2, with D maybe TRBD1 (6 bases). Germline V gene data show CDR1 as SNHLY and CDR2 as FYNNEI. V lost 8 bases and J 4 bases, leaving 14 bases between the germline ends. This CDR3 has 14 residues. In DNA, the CDR3 is TGTGCCAGCCGGTGGGACATCACCACCGGGGAGCTGTTTTTT. This sequence encodes CASRWDITTGELFF.

This sequence joins TRBV28 and TRBJ1-4, with D possibly being TRBD1 (5 bases). The CDR3 covers 12 residues. Germline loops: CDR1 MDHEN, CDR2 SYDVKM. The V gene lost 7 bases and the J gene lost 4 bases, with 7 bases spanning the gap. The CDR3 protein is CASKRGNEKLFF. The CDR3 bases are TGTGCCAGCAAAAGGGGTAATGAAAAACTGTTTTTT.

The rearrangement joins TRBV7-9 to TRBJ2-3; 7 nucleotides agree with TRBD2. The trim removed 5 bases at V and 2 bases at J, leaving 7 bases unmatched. Germline assignment: CDR1 SEHNR and CDR2 FQNEAQ (reference sequence). This CDR3 contains 15 residues. The CDR3 protein is CASSQPSGYTDTQYF. In DNA form, the CDR3 reads TGTGCCAGCAGCCAACCTAGCGGATACACAGATACGCAGTATTTT.

The chain links TRBV5-6 to TRBJ2-1, with D perhaps matching TRBD2 (5 bases). V was cut by 5 bases and J by 6 bases, with 12 bases left in between. Germline V lookup: CDR1 SGHDT, CDR2 YYEEEE. This CDR3 region has 13 residues. CDR3: CASSSTSFNEQFF. CDR3 bases: TGTGCCAGCAGTTCCACTAGTTTCAATGAGCAGTTCTTC.

The chain joins TRBV7-9 to TRBJ2-1; D is perhaps TRBD2 (6 bases). The V end was cut by 5 bases, the J end by 0 bases, with 17 bases between. This CDR3 is 17 amino acids long. Germline CDR1 SEHNR, CDR2 FQNEAQ (reference sequence). The CDR3: CASSGEREPRSYNEQFF. CDR3 sequence (DNA): TGTGCCAGCAGCGGGGAACGGGAGCCTCGCTCCTACAATGAGCAGTTCTTC.

This clone was found once. The chain is built from TRBV19 and TRBJ1-5; TRBD1 is a possible D gene (6 bases). The CDR3 length is 15 residues. Germline V gene sequence: CDR1 LNHDA, CDR2 SQIVND (reference sequence). Between the trimmed V and J ends, which lost 6 bases and 0 bases, there was a span of 12 bases. CDR3 sequence: CASSKKDSSNQPQHF. In nucleotides, the CDR3 is TGTGCCAGTAGCAAAAAGGACAGTAGCAATCAGCCCCAGCATTTT.